This section outlines one T cell receptor beta chain sequence together with its context. The data were obtained in a study of T cell repertoires in cytomegalovirus infection. For the study at large: It was the public TCR beta signatures that indicated both CMV infection and matching HLA type.

MiXCR was run by TCRdb on the reads, yielding one entry per CDR3 protein. The sample shows roughly 140,000 distinct CDR3 sequences, around 24% of them seen only once. The germline CDR1 and CDR2 sequences are GTSNPN and SVGIG (reference sequence). The CDR3 loop spans 12 amino acids. Trimming cost V 5 bases and J 7 bases, with 9 bases left between them. The source material was PBMCs. The clonotype comes from a human donor in good health (CMV status not recorded). Some clones in this sample may be carry-over from other donors' samples. This chain uses TRBV30 with TRBJ1-6; D unresolved. The CDR3 reads CAWRFTNSPLHF. CDR3 nucleotide sequence: TGTGCCTGGCGCTTTACAAATTCACCCCTCCACTTT. The whole variable domain, filled in from reference TRBV30 and TRBJ1-6, reads SQTIHQWPATLVQPVGSPLSLECTVEGTSNPNLYWYRQAAGRGLQLLFYSVGIGQISSEVPQNLSASRPQDRQFILSSKKLLLSDSGFYLCAWRFTNSPLHFGNGTRLTVT.